The 20 T cell receptor beta chains presented below share a single source sample, sequenced in a study of T cell responses to AZD1222 COVID-19 vaccine. Measured with immunoSEQ multiplex PCR; TCRdb has only the in-frame clones, and not every one. The data show roughly 76,000 clones, roughly 90% seen once. This specimen consisted of peripheral blood, obtained on day 0 of AZD1222 vaccination. The receptors shown here come from an adult in good health.

V gene TRBV24-1 combines with J gene TRBJ2-3; possibly TRBD2 for D (6 bases). The V end was cut by 3 bases, the J end by 2 bases, with 17 bases between. CDR1 and CDR2 (germline): KGHDR, SFDVKD. The CDR3 consists of 17 residues. In DNA, the CDR3 is TGTGCCACCAGTGATGCCGGGACTCTGAGTCTCACAGATACGCAGTATTTT. Translation gives CATSDAGTLSLTDTQYF.

The V gene is TRBV28, the J gene TRBJ2-7; 8 bases align to TRBD1. The CDR3 has 14 amino acids. Germline CDR1 is MDHEN and CDR2 is SYDVKM. J lost 6 bases, V lost 7 bases, and 11 bases had no gene match. In DNA form, the CDR3 reads TGTGCCAGCATGACAGGGGCCGCGGGGACCGAGCAGTACTTC. Translation gives CASMTGAAGTEQYF.

V is TRBV6-1 and J is TRBJ2-3, with D hard to call. This CDR3 spans 15 amino acids. Trimming removed 1 base from V and 1 base from J, with 9 bases in between. The V gene's germline CDR1 is MNHNS and CDR2 SASEGT. In DNA, the CDR3 is TGTGCCAGCAGTGAAGTTCAGGTTCGCACAGATACGCAGTATTTT. The encoded protein is CASSEVQVRTDTQYF.

This clone was seen a single time. The J gene is TRBJ1-1, the V gene TRBV6-5; no firm D call. The CDR3 runs 14 residues. Germline CDR1 and CDR2: MNHEY and SVGAGI. Trimming left V 0 bases short and J 6 bases short, with 11 bases between. Written as DNA, the CDR3 is TGTGCCAGCAGTTACTCGGCGGGATTCCCTGAAGCTTTCTTT. Translated: CASSYSAGFPEAFF.

V and J are TRBV5-4 and TRBJ2-7; 10 bases align to TRBD2. Per germline, CDR1 SGHNT and CDR2 YYREEE (reference sequence). This CDR3 has 15 amino acids. Losses at the gene ends were 5 bases for V and 1 base for J; bases not matched to a gene: 6. The CDR3 sequence is CASSLAGALSYEQYF. CDR3 coding DNA: TGTGCCAGCAGTCTAGCGGGGGCCCTTTCCTACGAGCAGTACTTC.

In its sample, this clone was seen once. The rearrangement uses TRBV2 and TRBJ1-1; 7 bases align to TRBD1. The ends lost 8 bases at V and 5 bases at J; junction bases unmatched: 17. Germline V gene data show CDR1 as SNHLY and CDR2 as FYNNEI. The length of the CDR3 is 16 residues. In DNA, the CDR3 is TGTGCCAGCGGGGACAGTACCCGTATGATCGAGACTGAAGCTTTCTTT. Protein product: CASGDSTRMIETEAFF.

This chain uses TRBV19 with TRBJ1-5; 9 bases match TRBD1. J was trimmed by 2 bases and V by 5 bases; bases with no gene match: 1. Germline V gene sequence: CDR1 LNHDA, CDR2 SQIVND (reference sequence). The CDR3 contains 14 residues. The CDR3 nucleotides are TGTGCCAGTAGTCGGACAGGGGGCAATCAGCCCCAGCATTTT. Translation gives CASSRTGGNQPQHF.

The J gene is TRBJ1-2, the V gene TRBV10-3; 10 bases match TRBD1. CDR3 length equals 13 residues. V trimming: 10 bases; J trimming: 4 bases; junction bases outside the gene matches: 6. The germline V gene encodes CDR1 ENHRY and CDR2 SYGVKD. The CDR3 sequence is CATGQGVGYGYTF. For the CDR3, the DNA is TGTGCCACCGGACAGGGGGTAGGCTATGGCTACACCTTC.

The rearrangement links TRBV6-5 to TRBJ2-1; D could derive from TRBD1 or TRBD2 (5 bases each). Per germline, CDR1 MNHEY and CDR2 SVGAGI. V lost 6 bases, J lost 2 bases, and 11 bases lay in between. The CDR3 is made up of 14 amino acids. CDR3 loop: CASSRRDPYNEQFF. CDR3 nucleotide sequence: TGTGCCAGCAGCCGCCGGGACCCCTACAATGAGCAGTTCTTC.

The chain joins TRBV15 to TRBJ2-1; possible D gene TRBD1, 6 bases. V shed 1 base and J shed 8 bases, with 9 bases lying between them. CDR1 and CDR2 from the germline V gene are LNHNV and YYDKDF (reference sequence). This CDR3 region has 13 residues. The DNA of the CDR3 is TGTGCCACCAGCAGAGGGGGGCACGATGAGCAGTTCTTC. Its protein product is CATSRGGHDEQFF.

J is TRBJ1-4 and V is TRBV21-1; TRBD1, the table's D call, was not compared with the DNA. TRBV21-1 is a pseudogene. The CDR3 consists of 15 residues. CDR3 protein: CASSKVQGTNEKLFF. The DNA for the CDR3 is TGTGCCAGCAGCAAAGTACAGGGAACTAATGAAAAACTGTTTTTT.

The chain joins TRBV28 to TRBJ2-1; the D gene is possibly TRBD2 (6 bases). From germline, CDR1 is MDHEN and CDR2 SYDVKM. This CDR3 has 14 residues. Trimming took off 2 bases at V and 5 bases at J, with 10 bases between the two ends. CDR3 nucleotide sequence: TGTGCCAGCAGTTTAGGACTACCCCACAATGAGCAGTTCTTC. Translating it yields CASSLGLPHNEQFF.

This sequence joins TRBV7-9 and TRBJ2-7; D call uncertain. CDR1 SEHNR and CDR2 FQNEAQ come from the germline V gene (reference sequence). The germline V and J ends were trimmed by 5 bases and 5 bases, with 13 bases remaining between them. The CDR3 has 13 residues. CDR3 protein: CASSPNTKNEQYF. In DNA form, the CDR3 reads TGTGCCAGCAGCCCCAATACGAAAAACGAGCAGTACTTC.

The V call is TRBV7-6, the J call TRBJ1-1, with D hard to call. Looked up from germline, CDR1 is SGHVS and CDR2 is FNYEAQ. Deletions cut 0 bases from V and 3 bases from J, with 17 bases between. The CDR3 length is 17 residues. The CDR3 DNA is TGTGCCAGCAGCTTAGCGTCGACACCTACTAGGGACACTGAAGCTTTCTTT. Protein sequence: CASSLASTPTRDTEAFF.

This clone was counted a single time. The V call is TRBV5-4, the J call TRBJ2-3; D gene unclear. Looked up from germline, CDR1 is SGHNT and CDR2 is YYREEE (reference sequence). There are 13 residues in the CDR3. The ends were cut back, 3 bases at V and 6 bases at J, with 11 bases in the middle. The CDR3 is CASSSDNRDTQYF. Written as DNA, the CDR3 is TGTGCCAGCAGCTCCGACAATAGGGATACGCAGTATTTT.

The chain employs TRBV9 and TRBJ1-1; TRBD1 might be the D (5 bases). Germline V gene sequence: CDR1 SGDLS, CDR2 YYNGEE. V lost 0 bases and J lost 4, with 16 bases in between. CDR3 length: 16 residues. The CDR3 spells CASSVGGWGGSTEAFF. CDR3 bases: TGTGCCAGCAGCGTAGGAGGGTGGGGCGGGAGCACTGAAGCTTTCTTT.

This chain joins TRBV19 and TRBJ1-1; no clear D gene. This CDR3 is built from 14 residues. Germline assignment: CDR1 LNHDA and CDR2 SQIVND (reference sequence). V gave up 3 bases and J gave up 0 bases, with 8 bases separating them. CDR3 sequence reads: CASSIGRLNTEAFF. Here the CDR3 DNA reads TGTGCCAGTAGTATCGGACGGTTGAACACTGAAGCTTTCTTT.

The J gene is TRBJ1-4, the V gene TRBV30; 7 nucleotides align to TRBD1. The germline V gene encodes CDR1 GTSNPN and CDR2 SVGIG (reference sequence). This CDR3 has 14 residues. J gave up 7 bases and V 0 bases, and 5 bases lay outside the gene matches. The CDR3 coding sequence is TGTGCCTGGAGTGTGACAGGGCTTAGTGAAAAACTGTTTTTT. Its translation: CAWSVTGLSEKLFF.

Concerning this clone: Other DNA sequences in the sample encode the same CDR3. The chain joins TRBV11-2 to TRBJ1-1, with 7 positions matching TRBD1. Trimming took 4 bases from V and 1 from J; bases not matched to a gene: 6. The germline V gene encodes CDR1 SGHAT and CDR2 FQNNGV. CDR3 length: 15 residues. This CDR3 is CASSSLTGSNTEAFF. DNA of the CDR3: TGTGCCAGCAGCTCACTGACAGGGTCGAACACTGAAGCTTTCTTT.

V usage is TRBV29-1 and J usage is TRBJ1-4; 7 bases are a match to TRBD1. V lost 2 bases and J lost 8; bases outside the gene matches: 8. CDR3 length: 14 residues. Germline assignment: CDR1 SQVTM and CDR2 ANQGSEA. The CDR3 DNA reads as TGCAGCGTTGAACGAGGGGGCGGCAGCGAAAAACTGTTTTTT. This codes for CSVERGGGSEKLFF. Using reference TRBV29-1 and TRBJ1-4 for the parts outside the CDR3, the full variable domain is SAVISQKPSRDICQRGTSLTIQCQVDSQVTMMFWYRQQPGQSLTLIATANQGSEATYESGFVIDKFPISRPNLTFSTLTVSNMSPEDSSIYLCSVERGGGSEKLFFGSGTQLSVL.